This TCR beta chain was documented in a study of blood T cell repertoires in COVID-19 (dated by TCRdb to 2020 to 2022). As for the study more broadly: Samples from collaborators originated in the United States, Italy and Spain and spanned both the acute and convalescent phases of COVID-19. The samples were drawn from the first 160 participants of the ongoing ImmuneRACE study and from under 1,500 subjects provided by 6 global collaborators. Where available, HLA class I and class II types were taken from metadata supplied by the sample provider and were not determined by assay-based typing. A de-identified subject ID, COVID-19 status, age in years and sex were almost always included in the sample metadata. The prospective study material was composed of cDNA or gDNA derived from T cells, B-cell-depleted T cells, or PBMCs. Subjects who had been exposed to COVID-19, were actively infected with it, or had recovered from it provided the deeply sampled blood TCRbeta repertoires that made up the dataset. A freely available public database, intended as a resource for researchers studying the immune response to SARS-CoV-2, is where the repertoires were released. Study-level results and caveats: Clinical and demographic metadata were provided uncurated, with the amount varying by source and participant.

Each collaborating institution followed its own protocols to collect whole blood in K2EDTA tubes. For TCRbeta analysis, collaborator samples were shipped as frozen whole blood, as isolated PBMCs, or as DNA extracted from either sample type. TCRbeta CDR3 regions were amplified from genomic DNA using the immunoSEQ Assay, a bias-controlled multiplex PCR. On the authors' methods: Nucleated cell counts per sample were estimated from amplification of reference gene primers within the assay. Sequence reads were collapsed and filtered to measure the absolute abundance of every unique TCRbeta CDR3 rearrangement. Productive Simpson clonality was computed per sample as the square root of Simpson's diversity index over productive rearrangements. TCRdb provides this immuneACCESS table in a form limited to in-frame rearrangements. Some clones are lacking; in checked studies, under half of them reflect an unresolved V gene, and why the rest are absent is not known. That table is the source of V, J and clone size, and D and trimming were worked out from the DNA. The sample contains 100,000 or so clones, 69% of them found a single time. The top ten hold about 5.9% of the sample.

From cysteine to phenylalanine, the CDR3 is 16 amino acids long. Only the CDR3 DNA stays, 48 bases, in frame from base 1. V is pruned by 2 bases and J by 9 bases, leaving 13 bases of the junction without a gene match. The germline V gene (reference sequence) provides CDR1 MNHNY and CDR2 SVGAGI. In regard to this clone: This receptor's antigen is unknown. No much larger clone exists at a distance of one base, and base qualities are not known.

The TCR comes from a man older than 75 with acute or convalescent COVID-19. The chain is assembled from TRBV6-6 and TRBJ2-1; TRBD1 aligns with 7 central bases. The sequenced material came from peripheral blood. The CDR3 is CASSYRLTGEGIEQFF. The sequence in DNA is TGTGCCAGCAGTTACCGTCTTACAGGGGAAGGCATTGAGCAGTTCTTC.